A single sample gave rise to the 28 T cell receptor beta chains below, sequenced in a study of ipilimumab plus nivolumab after autologous stem cell transplantation. The method was immunoSEQ multiplex PCR; TCRdb's version includes in-frame clones alone and lacks a portion of them. The sample holds 1,700 or so clones, approximately 86% seen once. The sample in question was PBMCs, obtained in a trial of ipilimumab plus nivolumab as post-transplant consolidation. All receptors derive from a male donor with multiple myeloma.

The chain is built from TRBV5-6 and TRBJ2-7; a weak D match, TRBD2 (6 bases). This CDR3 region has 16 residues. Germline V gene sequence: CDR1 SGHDT, CDR2 YYEEEE. The V end was cut by 0 bases, the J end by 2 bases, with 15 bases between. The CDR3 bases are TGTGCCAGCAGCTTGGCCGGCCAGTGGGGGGCCTACGAGCAGTACTTC. Protein: CASSLAGQWGAYEQYF.

The rearrangement links TRBV7-9 to TRBJ1-1; D unresolved. The V and J ends lost 1 base and 12 bases respectively, with 15 bases between them. Germline values: CDR1 SEHNR, CDR2 FQNEAQ (reference sequence). The CDR3 is 13 amino acids. CDR3 coding DNA: TGTGCCAGCAGCTTAGGAGTGGCGGGCGCGTCTTTCTTT. The encoded protein is CASSLGVAGASFF. The full variable domain, rest sourced from reference TRBV7-9 and TRBJ1-1, is DTGVSQNPRHKITKRGQNVTFRCDPISEHNRLYWYRQTLGQGPEFLTYFQNEAQLEKSRLLSDRFSAERPKGSFSTLEIQRTEQGDSAMYLCASSLGVAGASFFGQGTRLTVV.

This CDR3 is CASSRGRGKIGEQYF. CDR3 nucleotides: TGTGCCAGTAGTAGGGGACGCGGGAAGATAGGCGAGCAGTACTTC. The chain has TRBV19 and TRBJ2-7; D might be TRBD2 (6 bases). V lost 4 bases and J 6 bases, leaving 19 bases between the germline ends. The CDR3 has 15 residues. Germline V gene sequence: CDR1 LNHDA, CDR2 SQIVND (reference sequence).

The CDR3 DNA sequence: TGCAGCGTTGAAGATCCGACCCTTGGAGGGGAAAAACTGTTTTTT. Protein sequence: CSVEDPTLGGEKLFF. This chain connects TRBV29-1 to TRBJ1-4; D is ambiguous. Trimming took off 0 bases at V and 8 bases at J, with 16 bases between the two ends. Germline V gene lookup returns CDR1 SQVTM and CDR2 ANQGSEA. This CDR3 is 15 amino acids long.

The chain's CDR3 is CASSFGPGSNAGPSEQFF. The CDR3 DNA sequence: TGTGCCAGCAGTTTCGGTCCGGGGTCGAATGCGGGCCCCTCTGAGCAGTTCTTC. The J gene is TRBJ2-1, the V gene TRBV28, with D tentatively TRBD2 (5 bases). The germline CDR1 and CDR2 sequences are MDHEN and SYDVKM. CDR3 length equals 18 residues. The ends were cut back, 3 bases at V and 9 bases at J, with 27 bases in the middle.

The rearrangement joins TRBV4-1 to TRBJ2-7, with 8 bases matching TRBD2. J lost 1 base, V lost 1 base, and 12 bases had no gene match. Per germline, CDR1 MGHRA and CDR2 YSYEKL. The CDR3 contains 18 residues. In DNA form, the CDR3 reads TGCGCCAGCAGCCAAGGGATGGCCAGCGGGGGTTTTTCCTACGAGCAGTACTTC. It encodes CASSQGMASGGFSYEQYF.

This chain uses TRBV19 with TRBJ1-2; D is possibly TRBD1 (6 bases). Deletions cut 6 bases from V and 8 bases from J, with 19 bases between. The CDR3 length is 14 residues. The V gene's germline CDR1 is LNHDA and CDR2 SQIVND (reference sequence). CDR3 amino acids: CASRTGGGLRGYTF. CDR3 nucleotides: TGTGCCAGTAGGACAGGCGGAGGTTTACGGGGCTACACCTTC.

V usage is TRBV7-9 and J usage is TRBJ2-3; D remains unclear. This CDR3 is 14 amino acids long. V lost 2 bases to trimming and J lost 2 bases, with 8 bases between them. Per the germline V gene, CDR1 is SEHNR and CDR2 is FQNEAQ (reference sequence). CDR3 amino acids: CASSLLGFTDTQYF. CDR3 DNA: TGTGCCAGCAGCTTATTAGGGTTCACAGATACGCAGTATTTT.

This clone occurred a few times. J is TRBJ2-3 and V is TRBV7-6; possibly TRBD2 for D (5 bases). Looked up from germline, CDR1 is SGHVS and CDR2 is FNYEAQ. The CDR3 totals 14 residues. Trimming left V 0 bases short and J 3 bases short, with 7 bases between. The CDR3 bases are TGTGCCAGCAGCTTAGCAGGAGGTACAGATACGCAGTATTTT. The encoded protein is CASSLAGGTDTQYF.

The rearrangement joins TRBV11-2 to TRBJ1-1; a weak D match, TRBD1 (6 bases). The CDR3 totals 12 residues. Between the trimmed V and J ends, which lost 5 bases and 7 bases, there was a span of 11 bases. Per germline, CDR1 SGHAT and CDR2 FQNNGV. CDR3 DNA: TGTGCCAGCAGCATCCAGGGGAATGAAGCTTTCTTT. As protein: CASSIQGNEAFF.

V and J are TRBV6-6 and TRBJ2-5; possible D gene TRBD2, 5 bases. The closer fit of TRBJ2-7 to the DNA end suggests the J call may be wrong. The length of the CDR3 is 16 residues. Germline V gene sequence: CDR1 MNHNY, CDR2 SVGAGI (reference sequence). The CDR3 DNA follows: TGTGCCAGCAGTTTCCAAGGTGGACTGCACTCCTACGAGCAGTACTTC. It yields the protein CASSFQGGLHSYEQYF.

The rearrangement joins TRBV7-3 to TRBJ2-3, with TRBD2 matching over 9 bases. Trimming at V came to 5 bases and at J to 6 bases, leaving 6 bases not matched to a gene. The CDR3 consists of 14 residues. Germline V CDR1 and CDR2: SGHTA, FQGTGA. CDR3 loop: CASSMGLAWDTQYF. CDR3 in DNA: TGTGCCAGCAGCATGGGACTAGCCTGGGATACGCAGTATTTT.

CDR3 nucleotides: TGCGCCAGCAGCAGACCGGGACAGCAAGAGACCCAGTACTTC. It is translated as CASSRPGQQETQYF. This rearrangement joins TRBV5-1 to TRBJ2-5, with TRBD1 matching over 7 bases. Trimming removed 4 bases from V and 2 bases from J; junction bases left unmatched: 5. Per the germline V gene, CDR1 is SGHRS and CDR2 is YFSETQ. CDR3 size: 14 residues.

The chain joins TRBV7-2 to TRBJ1-3; no clear D gene. CDR1 and CDR2 (germline): SGHTA, FQGNSA. V was pared by 5 bases and J by 4 bases, with 18 bases between. The CDR3 runs 16 residues. The CDR3 protein is CASSPNPLPAGNTIYF. The DNA of the CDR3 is TGTGCCAGCAGCCCAAATCCCTTACCCGCAGGAAACACCATATATTTT.

The genes are TRBV11-2 and TRBJ1-2; D might be TRBD1 (5 bases). Per the germline V gene, CDR1 is SGHAT and CDR2 is FQNNGV. This CDR3 comprises 14 residues. V lost 6 bases and J lost 0, with 11 bases in between. The chain's CDR3 is CASRWGTSNYGYTF. In DNA, the CDR3 is TGTGCCAGCAGATGGGGCACCTCTAACTATGGCTACACCTTC.

V gene TRBV5-4 combines with J gene TRBJ2-7, with 11 positions matching TRBD2. V was pared by 0 bases and J by 6 bases, with 2 bases of the junction left unmatched. CDR1 is SGHNT, CDR2 YYREEE, per germline (reference sequence). The CDR3 runs to 14 residues. The CDR3 DNA sequence: TGTGCCAGCAGCTTGGCCCTAGCGGGGGGCGAGCAGTACTTC. This gives the protein CASSLALAGGEQYF.

This clone was seen a few times. The V and J genes are TRBV7-3 and TRBJ2-3; 8 bases are a match to TRBD1. The CDR3 runs 14 residues. Germline V lookup: CDR1 SGHTA, CDR2 FQGTGA. With 5 bases clipped from V and 3 bases from J, the junction kept 4 bases outside the gene matches. CDR3 sequence: CASSLRDRTDTQYF. The CDR3 DNA follows: TGTGCCAGCAGCCTCCGGGACAGGACAGATACGCAGTATTTT.

The chain employs TRBV21-1 and TRBJ2-5; the table gives TRBD1 as D, unverified against the DNA. TRBV21-1 is an annotated pseudogene. The CDR3 sequence is 15 residues long. As DNA, the CDR3 is TGTGCCAGCAGCCTAAAAGGGGACACTCACGAGACCCAGTACTTC. It translates to CASSLKGDTHETQYF.

This clone has a single count. This sequence joins TRBV9 and TRBJ1-4; no reliable D call. Trimming shortened V by 4 bases and J by 4 bases, and 11 bases separated the two germline ends. Per the germline V gene, CDR1 is SGDLS and CDR2 is YYNGEE. The CDR3 runs to 14 residues. The CDR3 reads CASSPGPNNEKLFF. The CDR3 bases are TGTGCCAGCAGCCCCGGGCCCAATAATGAAAAACTGTTTTTT.

The V gene is TRBV5-1, the J gene TRBJ2-3; the D gene is possibly TRBD1 (6 bases). This CDR3 contains 18 residues. CDR1 SGHRS and CDR2 YFSETQ come from the germline V gene. Trimming shortened V by 0 bases and J by 0 bases, and 17 bases separated the two germline ends. CDR3 region: CASSLAGLRRGSTDTQYF. The CDR3 DNA reads TGCGCCAGCAGCTTGGCCGGTTTGCGCAGGGGCAGCACAGATACGCAGTATTTT.

The CDR3 protein is CASSPLASGSSSYEQYF. CDR3 nucleotides: TGTGCCAGCAGCCCACTAGCCTCGGGCTCCTCCTCCTACGAGCAGTACTTC. The genes are TRBV5-4 and TRBJ2-7, with D possibly being TRBD2 (6 bases). This CDR3 contains 17 residues. The germline V gene encodes CDR1 SGHNT and CDR2 YYREEE (reference sequence). V lost 4 bases and J 0 bases, leaving 20 bases between the germline ends.

The rearrangement joins TRBV6-5 to TRBJ2-7; D is uncertain. Trimming took off 8 bases at V and 2 bases at J, with 16 bases between the two ends. This CDR3 comprises 14 residues. Germline lookup yields CDR1 MNHEY and CDR2 SVGAGI. CDR3 in DNA: TGTGCCAGCGGGCCTCGGACCGGGCCCTACGAGCAGTACTTC. This gives the protein CASGPRTGPYEQYF.

The chain uses TRBV9 and TRBJ2-4; 9 bases are a match to TRBD2. The CDR3 totals 15 residues. Trimming cost V 0 bases and J 4 bases; bases outside gene matches: 2. Germline V gives CDR1 SGDLS, CDR2 YYNGEE. CDR3 protein: CASSVETSGKNIQYF. In DNA, the CDR3 is TGTGCCAGCAGCGTAGAGACTAGCGGTAAAAACATTCAGTACTTC.

The CDR3 bases are TGTGCCAGCAGCTCCCGGGACTCCTCCTACAATGAGCAGTTCTTC. Translation: CASSSRDSSYNEQFF. The gene calls are TRBV7-6 and TRBJ2-1, with D possibly TRBD2 on 6 matching bases. This CDR3 contains 15 residues. V lost 4 bases and J lost 0, with 10 bases in between. Germline CDR1 and CDR2: SGHVS and FNYEAQ. Full variable domain (missing parts from reference TRBV7-6 and TRBJ2-1): GAGVSQSPRYKVTKRGQDVALRCDPISGHVSLYWYRQALGQGPEFLTYFNYEAQQDKSGLPNDRFSAERPEGSISTLTIQRTEQRDSAMYRCASSSRDSSYNEQFFGPGTRLTVL.

The chain couples TRBV4-3 to TRBJ2-7; TRBD1 or TRBD2 may be the D gene (5 bases each). Germline CDR1 is LGHNA and CDR2 is YSLEER. The CDR3 loop spans 16 amino acids. Trimming removed 0 bases from V and 4 bases from J, with 16 bases in between. The CDR3 loop reads CASSQEIVGVGYEQYF. The CDR3, as DNA: TGCGCCAGCAGCCAAGAAATTGTGGGGGTAGGTTACGAGCAGTACTTC.

This rearrangement joins TRBV6-5 to TRBJ2-2, with TRBD2 identical over 7 bases. Trimming took 4 bases from V and 5 from J; bases not matched to a gene: 7. Per germline, CDR1 MNHEY and CDR2 SVGAGI. The CDR3 contains 15 residues. The CDR3 nucleotides are TGTGCCAGCAGTTCGCCCAGGGAGGGGACCGGGGAGCTGTTTTTT. It specifies CASSSPREGTGELFF.

The gene calls are TRBV27 and TRBJ1-3, with a possible D match to TRBD1 (6 bases). CDR1 and CDR2 from the germline V gene are MNHEY and SMNVEV (reference sequence). Trimming cost V 2 bases and J 2 bases, with 7 bases left between them. The CDR3 runs 14 residues. The CDR3: CASSLGQPGNTIYF. The CDR3 DNA reads TGTGCCAGCAGTTTAGGACAGCCTGGAAACACCATATATTTT.

This sequence joins TRBV10-1 and TRBJ1-1; tentative D call: TRBD1 (5 bases). Per the germline V gene, CDR1 is WNHNN and CDR2 is SYGVQD (reference sequence). V was clipped by 5 bases and J by 3 bases, with 19 bases between them. CDR3 size: 16 residues. The CDR3 reads CASSLGTPEWDTEAFF. For the CDR3, the DNA is TGCGCCAGCAGTCTAGGGACGCCTGAATGGGACACTGAAGCTTTCTTT.